The 6 T cell receptor beta chains given below trace back to one sample, sequenced in a study of tumor and adjacent non-tumor tissue in lung cancer. TCRbeta libraries were built with three rounds of nested PCR, modified from ARM-PCR. TCRdb reanalysed the multiplex PCR reads using MiXCR and keeps one entry per CDR3 protein. The table lists 65,000 to 75,000 distinct CDR3 sequences, around 80% of them singletons. RNA was extracted from bulk tissue without any cell sorting. Distant lung tissue was collected more than 3 cm away from the tumor edge. Sequenced: distant non-tumor lung tissue. All receptors come from a man aged 55 to 70 with non-small cell lung cancer.

Notes on this clonotype: At one of its ends the junction is not consistent with the germline gene, which may arise from a read error. The V gene is TRBV5-4, the J gene TRBJ2-1; a possible D gene is TRBD2 (6 bases). The CDR3 is made up of 16 amino acids. The germline CDR1 and CDR2 sequences are SGHNT and YYREEE (reference sequence). CDR3 sequence (DNA): TGTGCCTGCAGCCTAATAGCAGGAGGGCCCTACAATGAGCAGTTCTTC. This codes for CACSLIAGGPYNEQFF.

There are a few counts of this clonotype. J is TRBJ2-5 and V is TRBV7-2, with TRBD2 as a possible D gene (5 bases). The CDR3 covers 15 residues. V was cut by 4 bases and J by 4 bases, with 16 bases left in between. Germline CDR1 SGHTA, CDR2 FQGNSA. CDR3 amino acids: CASSSLQGGTETQYF. DNA for the CDR3: TGTGCCAGCAGCTCCCTTCAAGGAGGAACAGAGACCCAGTACTTC.

About this clonotype: This may be a read error, as it is one base from a much larger clone. CDR3 nucleotides: TGCAATGCTAGACGAACCTGGTGGGGCTCTTACAATGAGCAGTTCTTC. It is translated as CNARRTWWGSYNEQFF. The chain couples TRBV20-1 to TRBJ2-1, with a weak D call TRBD1 (5 bases). The germline V gene has CDR1 DFQATT and CDR2 SNEGSKA (reference sequence). CDR3 length: 16 residues.

With regard to this clonotype: Given a much more abundant clone one base away, this may be a read error. The rearrangement links TRBV7-8 to TRBJ1-4; D is undetermined. Germline CDR1 is SGHVS and CDR2 is FQNEAQ. The CDR3 is 15 amino acids. V lost 5 bases and J 8 bases, leaving 18 bases between the germline ends. CDR3 bases: TGTGCCAGCAGCCGCTTCACGGAACGTGGCGAAAAACTGTTTTTT. Protein sequence: CASSRFTERGEKLFF.

This clonotype came up many times. The chain joins TRBV14 to TRBJ2-1; unclear D gene. The CDR3 runs 13 residues. Germline loops: CDR1 SGHDN, CDR2 FVKESK. Trimming shortened V by 4 bases and J by 10 bases, and 14 bases separated the two germline ends. Written as DNA, the CDR3 is TGTGCCAGCAGCCTTGGCCCCTCCACCGAGCAGTTCTTC. It specifies CASSLGPSTEQFF.

This clonotype turned up a few times. Relative to the germline gene, one junction end is altered; a read error may explain this. The chain carries TRBV11-3 and TRBJ2-7, with 12 bases that match TRBD1. This CDR3 has 15 residues. Germline loops: CDR1 SGHNT, CDR2 YENEEA. The CDR3 reads CAGSPPGQGAREQYF. The CDR3 region has the DNA TGTGCCGGCAGTCCCCCGGGACAGGGGGCACGGGAACAGTACTTC.